Listed below are T cell receptor beta chains from one sample, sequenced in a study of beta chain features in type 1 diabetes. Libraries were prepared by immunoSEQ multiplex PCR; TCRdb keeps only in-frame clonotypes and omits some of them. The sample has some 300,000 clones, 8% seen once; the top ten hold more than 1%. The sequenced material came from central memory CD4+ T cells from blood. The source of these receptors is a woman younger than 35 in good health. Both conserved end residues are part of each CDR3. D genes are given only for firm matches. Clone sizes are given selectively: once, few, many, or a class where the clone is expanded.

J,size,V,D,CDR3,DNA
TRBJ1-4,few,TRBV4-2,.,CASRAGDTSNEKLFF,TGTGCCAGCAGGGCGGGAGACACCTCTAATGAAAAACTGTTTTTT
TRBJ1-3,.,TRBV15,.,CATSRDRASSGNTIYF,TGTGCCACCAGCAGAGATCGGGCGAGTTCTGGAAACACCATATATTTT
TRBJ2-7,.,TRBV19,TRBD1,CASRGPGQEQYF,TGTGCCAGTAGGGGACCGGGACAGGAGCAGTACTTC
TRBJ1-2,.,TRBV2,.,CASSRGEYGYTF,TGTGCCAGCAGTCGGGGGGAATATGGCTACACCTTC
TRBJ2-4,few,TRBV5-1,.,CASSLGTQNIQYF,TGCGCCAGCAGCTTGGGGACTCAAAACATTCAGTACTTC
TRBJ2-2,few,TRBV5-1,.,CASSLGGGSNTGELFF,TGCGCCAGCAGCTTGGGAGGAGGGTCGAACACCGGGGAGCTGTTTTTT
TRBJ1-5,.,TRBV16,.,CASSQSIGQRGPQHF,TGTGCCAGCAGCCAATCAATCGGACAGCGGGGGCCCCAGCATTTT
TRBJ1-5,.,TRBV7-8,.,CASSPSSDRQGVQHF,TGTGCCAGCAGCCCTAGTTCCGACAGGCAAGGTGTCCAGCATTTT
TRBJ1-4,few,TRBV28,.,CASSSGGWGEKLFF,TGTGCCAGCAGCTCCGGAGGGTGGGGTGAAAAACTGTTTTTT
TRBJ2-5,few,TRBV5-4,TRBD1,CASSSSDRGETQYF,TGTGCCAGCAGCTCCTCGGACAGGGGAGAGACCCAGTACTTC
TRBJ2-6,.,TRBV7-9,.,CASSLDGSGANVLTF,TGTGCCAGCAGCTTAGACGGATCAGGGGCCAACGTCCTGACTTTC
TRBJ1-2,few,TRBV10-3,.,CAISRTEGYGYTF,TGTGCCATCAGTCGGACAGAGGGCTATGGCTACACCTTC
TRBJ2-1,many,TRBV18,.,CASSPTQEFEQFF,TGTGCCAGCTCACCTACCCAGGAATTTGAGCAGTTCTTC
TRBJ1-1,.,TRBV5-6,.,CASSFSNTEAFF,TGTGCCAGCAGCTTTAGTAACACTGAAGCTTTCTTT
TRBJ1-4,.,TRBV28,.,CATALLPNEKLFF,TGTGCCACGGCACTGCTGCCCAATGAAAAACTGTTTTTT
TRBJ2-5,.,TRBV11-1,TRBD2,CASSSQREGETQYF,TGTGCCAGCAGCTCTCAGAGGGAGGGAGAGACCCAGTACTTC
TRBJ2-1,.,TRBV30,TRBD2,CAWSEGSGSYNEQFF,TGTGCCTGGAGTGAAGGTAGCGGGAGCTACAATGAGCAGTTCTTC
TRBJ2-1,.,TRBV5-4,.,CASSFSVPRSYNEQFF,TGTGCCAGCAGCTTTTCTGTCCCGCGCTCCTACAATGAGCAGTTCTTC
TRBJ2-2,.,TRBV27,.,CASSERGRVTGELFF,TGTGCCAGCTCCGAACGGGGCAGGGTGACCGGGGAGCTGTTTTTT
TRBJ2-2,many,TRBV28,.,CASSFGRYTGELFF,TGTGCCAGCAGTTTTGGTCGGTACACCGGGGAGCTGTTTTTT
TRBJ2-1,few,TRBV4-3,TRBD1,CASSHSLAGTEYNEQFF,TGCGCCAGCAGCCACTCACTTGCCGGGACAGAGTACAATGAGCAGTTCTTC
TRBJ1-2,.,TRBV7-2,TRBD1,CASSLDGQGAGGYTF,TGTGCCAGCAGCTTAGACGGACAGGGGGCAGGTGGCTACACCTTC
TRBJ2-5,few,TRBV5-4,TRBD2,CASSFPDRSGTGETQYF,TGTGCCAGCAGCTTCCCCGATAGGAGCGGGACGGGAGAGACCCAGTACTTC
TRBJ1-2,few,TRBV19,TRBD1,CASSNLDRLYYGYTF,TGTGCCAGTAGTAATCTGGACAGGCTTTACTATGGCTACACCTTC
TRBJ2-1,many,TRBV5-1,TRBD2,CASSLAASGDNEQFF,TGCGCCAGCAGCTTGGCCGCTAGCGGGGACAATGAGCAGTTCTTC
TRBJ1-6,few,TRBV7-2,.,CASSDRDGYSPLHF,TGTGCCAGCAGCGACCGGGACGGATATTCACCCCTCCACTTT
TRBJ2-2,.,TRBV23-1,TRBD2,CASWGAGGHTGELFF,TGCGCCAGCTGGGGAGCGGGGGGGCACACCGGGGAGCTGTTTTTT
TRBJ2-7,.,TRBV10-2,.,CASRAWDTYEQYF,TGCGCCAGCAGAGCCTGGGATACCTACGAGCAGTACTTC
TRBJ2-5,.,TRBV2,.,CASSEAVGPDGTQYF,TGTGCCAGCAGTGAAGCTGTGGGACCCGACGGGACCCAGTACTTC
TRBJ1-5,.,TRBV2,.,CASSEDDQPQHF,TGTGCCAGCAGTGAGGATGATCAGCCCCAGCATTTT
TRBJ1-6,.,TRBV2,.,CASSSDISYSLHF,TGTGCCAGCAGCAGCGACATATCATACTCCCTCCACTTT
TRBJ1-5,few,TRBV19,TRBD1,CASSINSGGGQPQHF,TGTGCCAGTAGTATAAACTCAGGGGGCGGTCAGCCCCAGCATTTT
TRBJ2-3,few,TRBV18,TRBD2,CASSPVGTSTGTDTQYF,TGTGCCAGCTCACCAGTAGGGACTAGCACAGGCACAGATACGCAGTATTTT
TRBJ1-5,few,TRBV2,.,CASRDDRNQPQHF,TGTGCCAGCAGGGACGACAGAAATCAGCCCCAGCATTTT
TRBJ2-1,few,TRBV4-2,.,CASSNGHNSYNEQFF,TGTGCCAGCAGCAACGGACATAACTCCTACAATGAGCAGTTCTTC
TRBJ1-2,few,TRBV11-3,TRBD1,CASSPGTDYGYTF,TGTGCCAGCAGCCCGGGGACAGACTATGGCTACACCTTC
TRBJ2-5,few,TRBV14,TRBD2,CASSTKKTSGRQETQYF,TGTGCCAGCAGCACGAAGAAGACTAGCGGGAGGCAAGAGACCCAGTACTTC
TRBJ2-4,few,TRBV7-9,.,CASSLAGGNKNIQYF,TGTGCCAGCAGCTTAGCGGGAGGAAACAAAAACATTCAGTACTTC
TRBJ2-2,few,TRBV9,.,CASSVGRQGTTGELFF,TGTGCCAGCAGCGTAGGTAGGCAGGGGACCACCGGGGAGCTGTTTTTT
TRBJ2-4,many,TRBV5-6,.,CASSLYLGTMGDIQYF,TGTGCCAGCAGCTTGTATCTCGGGACCATGGGCGACATTCAGTACTTC
TRBJ2-1,.,TRBV29-1,.,CSVGWQVDNEQFF,TGCAGCGTTGGATGGCAGGTAGACAATGAGCAGTTCTTC
TRBJ2-5,few,TRBV4-2,.,CASSQDSGGPETQYF,TGTGCCAGCAGCCAAGATAGTGGGGGGCCCGAGACCCAGTACTTC
TRBJ1-3,few,TRBV9,.,CASSVGQLYSGNTIYF,TGTGCCAGCAGCGTAGGGCAGCTTTACTCTGGAAACACCATATATTTT
TRBJ2-1,.,TRBV28,TRBD1,CASRTGLYNEQFF,TGTGCCAGCAGGACAGGGCTCTACAATGAGCAGTTCTTC
TRBJ1-2,.,TRBV4-2,TRBD1,CASSTGTGGGQAGYTF,TGTGCCAGCAGCACCGGGACAGGGGGCGGTCAGGCGGGCTACACCTTC
TRBJ1-5,few,TRBV4-2,.,CASSQGTPDSNQPQHF,TGTGCCAGCAGCCAAGGGACACCTGATAGCAATCAGCCCCAGCATTTT
TRBJ2-7,.,TRBV6-6,.,CASSSQTYEQYF,TGTGCCAGCTCCAGTCAGACCTACGAGCAGTACTTC
TRBJ2-1,.,TRBV30,TRBD2,CAWSASLAGGPINEQFF,TGTGCCTGGAGTGCATCGCTAGCGGGAGGGCCGATCAATGAGCAGTTCTTC
TRBJ1-2,.,TRBV28,.,CASAGSTYSHGYTF,TGTGCCAGCGCCGGGTCTACCTACAGCCATGGCTACACCTTC
TRBJ1-2,few,TRBV6-6,.,CASSYSTPDLNGYTF,TGTGCCAGCAGTTACTCGACTCCAGACCTGAATGGCTACACCTTC
TRBJ1-4,.,TRBV5-1,.,CASSLAAGGREKLFF,TGCGCCAGCAGCTTGGCCGCGGGCGGTCGGGAAAAACTGTTTTTT
TRBJ1-2,many,TRBV19,.,CATNRAHRSTNYGYTF,TGTGCCACGAACAGGGCCCACCGAAGCACTAACTATGGCTACACCTTC
TRBJ2-1,few,TRBV15,TRBD2,CATSRELAGGGNEQFF,TGTGCCACCAGCAGGGAGCTAGCGGGAGGCGGCAATGAGCAGTTCTTC
TRBJ2-3,few,TRBV5-4,TRBD1,CASSPHRGVDTQYF,TGTGCCAGCAGCCCACACAGGGGCGTGGATACGCAGTATTTT
TRBJ1-1,.,TRBV11-2,.,CASKKVMVREAFF,TGTGCCAGCAAAAAAGTCATGGTCCGTGAAGCTTTCTTT
TRBJ1-1,few,TRBV5-1,TRBD1,CASTDGTGGPMNTEAFF,TGCGCCAGCACAGATGGGACAGGGGGTCCCATGAACACTGAAGCTTTCTTT
TRBJ2-5,.,TRBV6-5,.,CASSYRTREETQYF,TGTGCCAGCAGTTACCGTACCAGGGAAGAGACCCAGTACTTC
TRBJ2-1,few,TRBV4-3,TRBD1,CASSQALPGQGGDEQFF,TGCGCCAGCAGCCAAGCACTCCCGGGACAGGGGGGCGATGAGCAGTTCTTC
TRBJ1-1,many,TRBV5-1,.,CASSPLSQNTEAFF,TGCGCCAGCAGCCCGCTGTCGCAGAACACTGAAGCTTTCTTT
TRBJ2-5,.,TRBV7-9,.,CASSRRGAEQETQYF,TGTGCCAGCAGTCGGCGGGGTGCGGAGCAAGAGACCCAGTACTTC